This T cell receptor beta chain emerged from a study of healthy donors' naive CD4 and CD8 T cells. Study in general: All functional IMGT TCR alpha variants were covered by new primers. Study results and limitations: Positive CDR3 charge linked to CD4+ cells, negative to CD8+ cells. Homeostatic proliferation of naive T cells was not examined as a bias source.

Each TCR library used approximately 500 ng of total RNA and a linear amplification protocol. A single record per CDR3 protein comes from TCRdb applying MiXCR to the reads. The repertoire holds around 180,000 distinct CDR3 sequences, 65% to 75% seen once, with approximately 2.5% in the top ten. Sorting defined naive CD4+ as CD4+CD8-CD45RO-CD45RA+ and naive CD8+ as CD8+CD4-CD45RA+CD27bright. V lost 6 bases, J lost 2 bases, and 5 bases stayed unmatched. This CDR3 spans 14 amino acids. CDR1 MNHNY and CDR2 SVGAGI come from the germline V gene (reference sequence). To note about this clonotype: Its antigen is unknown.

The receptor was isolated from a pool of human donors in good health; the sample pools cells from several healthy donors. J is TRBJ2-3 and V is TRBV6-6; the match to TRBD2 covers 7 bases. Sequencing was carried out using naive CD4+ and CD8+ T cells sorted from blood, pooled from several donors. The CDR3 loop reads CASSSTSVTDTQYF. CDR3 nucleotides: TGTGCCAGCAGCTCTACTAGCGTCACAGATACGCAGTATTTT.